This T cell receptor (beta chain) was sequenced in a study of blood T cell repertoires in COVID-19. On the study more broadly: COVID-19 samples from acute and convalescent phases originated in the United States, Italy and Spain. The analysed material was cDNA or gDNA that came from T cells, B-cell-depleted T cells, or PBMCs.

V lost 1 base and J 1 base, leaving 21 bases between the germline ends. This CDR3 is 19 amino acids long. Germline lookup yields CDR1 MGHRA and CDR2 YSYEKL. In the authors' workflow: Estimated nucleated cell counts came from reference gene primer amplification. Here immunoSEQ multiplex PCR was the method, and the copy in TCRdb shows in-frame clones only, minus some. V and J calls and clone size are those listed in that table; D and trimming were worked out from the DNA. Altogether 250,000 to 350,000 clones are present, around 90% being singletons, with the ten largest covering roughly 9%. The material sequenced was peripheral blood. The TCR originated in a man aged 18 to 29 with active or convalescent COVID-19. The rearrangement uses TRBV4-1 and TRBJ2-3; D might be TRBD1 (6 bases). CDR3 DNA: TGCGCCAGCAGCCAAGGCCCATTTGGGACACGCGAACGCACAGATACGCAGTATTTT. This sequence encodes CASSQGPFGTRERTDTQYF.